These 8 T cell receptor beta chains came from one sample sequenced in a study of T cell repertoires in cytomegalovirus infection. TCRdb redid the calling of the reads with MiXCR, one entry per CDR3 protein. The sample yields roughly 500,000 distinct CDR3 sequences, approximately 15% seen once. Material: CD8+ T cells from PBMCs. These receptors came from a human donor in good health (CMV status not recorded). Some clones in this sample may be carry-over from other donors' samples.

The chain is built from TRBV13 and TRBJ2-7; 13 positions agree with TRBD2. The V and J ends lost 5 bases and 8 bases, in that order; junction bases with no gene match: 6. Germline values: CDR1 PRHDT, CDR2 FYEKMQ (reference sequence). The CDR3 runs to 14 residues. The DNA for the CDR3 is TGTGCCAGCAGCACTAGCGGGAGGGGCGACAAGCAGTACTTC. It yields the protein CASSTSGRGDKQYF.

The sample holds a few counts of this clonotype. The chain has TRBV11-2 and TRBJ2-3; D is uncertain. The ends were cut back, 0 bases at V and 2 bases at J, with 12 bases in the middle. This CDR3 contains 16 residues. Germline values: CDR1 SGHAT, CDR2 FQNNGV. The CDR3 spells CASSLELSGNTDTQYF. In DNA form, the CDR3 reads TGTGCCAGCAGCTTAGAGTTGTCAGGAAACACAGATACGCAGTATTTT.

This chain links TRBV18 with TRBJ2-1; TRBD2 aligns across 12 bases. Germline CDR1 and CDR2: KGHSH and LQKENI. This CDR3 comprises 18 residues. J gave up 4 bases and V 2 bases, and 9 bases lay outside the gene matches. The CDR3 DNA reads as TGTGCCAGCTCACCATCTAGCGGGAGGGCCGATGTATACAATGAGCAGTTCTTC. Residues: CASSPSSGRADVYNEQFF.

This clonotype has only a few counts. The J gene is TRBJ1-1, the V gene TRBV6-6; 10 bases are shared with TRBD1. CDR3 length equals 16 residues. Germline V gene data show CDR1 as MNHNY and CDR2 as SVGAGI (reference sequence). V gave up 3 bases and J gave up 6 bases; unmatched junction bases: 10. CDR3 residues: CASSYRQGARGSEAFF. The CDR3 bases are TGTGCCAGCAGTTATAGACAGGGGGCGCGGGGGTCTGAAGCTTTCTTT.

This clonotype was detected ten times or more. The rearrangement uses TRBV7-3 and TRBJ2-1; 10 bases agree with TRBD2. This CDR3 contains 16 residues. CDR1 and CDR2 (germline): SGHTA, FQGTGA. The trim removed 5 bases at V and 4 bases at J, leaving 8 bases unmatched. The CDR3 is CASSPRTSGLYNEQFF. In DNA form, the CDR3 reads TGTGCCAGCAGCCCGAGGACTAGCGGATTATACAATGAGCAGTTCTTC.

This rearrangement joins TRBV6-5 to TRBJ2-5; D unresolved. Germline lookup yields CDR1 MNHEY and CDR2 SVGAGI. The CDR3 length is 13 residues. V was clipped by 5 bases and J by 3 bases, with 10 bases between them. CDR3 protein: CASSIDREETQYF. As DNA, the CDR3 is TGTGCCAGCAGTATAGACCGCGAAGAGACCCAGTACTTC.

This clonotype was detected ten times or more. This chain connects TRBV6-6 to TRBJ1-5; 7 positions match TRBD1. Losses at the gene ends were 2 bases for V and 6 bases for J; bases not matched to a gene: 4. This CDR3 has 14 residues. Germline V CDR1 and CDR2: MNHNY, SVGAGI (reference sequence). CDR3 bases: TGTGCCAGCAGTTACGGAGGGGGCGGTCAGCCCCAGCATTTT. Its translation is CASSYGGGGQPQHF.

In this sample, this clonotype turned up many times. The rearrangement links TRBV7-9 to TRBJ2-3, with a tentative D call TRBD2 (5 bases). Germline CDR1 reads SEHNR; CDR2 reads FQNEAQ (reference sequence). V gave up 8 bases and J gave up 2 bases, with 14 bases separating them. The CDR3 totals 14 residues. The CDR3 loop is CASRPGMVTDTQYF. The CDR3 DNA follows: TGTGCCAGCCGCCCGGGGATGGTCACAGATACGCAGTATTTT. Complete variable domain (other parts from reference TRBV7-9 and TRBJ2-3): DTGVSQNPRHKITKRGQNVTFRCDPISEHNRLYWYRQTLGQGPEFLTYFQNEAQLEKSRLLSDRFSAERPKGSFSTLEIQRTEQGDSAMYLCASRPGMVTDTQYFGPGTRLTVL.